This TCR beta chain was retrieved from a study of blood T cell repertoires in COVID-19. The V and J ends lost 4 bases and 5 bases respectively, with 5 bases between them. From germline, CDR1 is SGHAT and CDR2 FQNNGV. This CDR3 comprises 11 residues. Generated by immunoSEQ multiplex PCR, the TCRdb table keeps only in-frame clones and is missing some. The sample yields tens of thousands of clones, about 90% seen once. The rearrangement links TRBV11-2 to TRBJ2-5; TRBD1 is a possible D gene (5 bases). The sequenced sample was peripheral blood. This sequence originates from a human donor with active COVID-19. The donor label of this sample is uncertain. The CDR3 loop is CASSSGETQYF. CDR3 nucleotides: TGTGCCAGCAGCTCAGGGGAGACCCAGTACTTC.